A single sample is the source of the 24 T cell receptor beta chains below, sequenced in a study of T cells in Graves' hyperthyroidism and ophthalmopathy. Template material for amplifying TCR beta CDR3 regions consisted of RNA transcripts. RT-PCR in the first round (using the HTBI primer set) targeted the TCR CDR3. A single record per CDR3 protein comes from TCRdb applying MiXCR to the multiplex PCR reads. This table holds about 110,000 distinct CDR3 sequences, approximately 16% found once. Sequencing was carried out using blood. Every receptor here comes from a woman aged 45-65 years with Graves' hyperthyroidism.

J is TRBJ1-1 and V is TRBV9; D may be TRBD1 (5 bases). V was trimmed by 0 bases and J by 8 bases, leaving 5 bases between them. Looked up from germline, CDR1 is SGDLS and CDR2 is YYNGEE. The CDR3 sequence is 11 residues long. The CDR3 spells CASSVGGEAFF. The CDR3, as DNA: TGTGCCAGCAGCGTAGGGGGGGAAGCTTTCTTT.

The rearrangement uses TRBV19 and TRBJ1-5; tentatively, D is TRBD1 (5 bases). Trimming left V 5 bases short and J 7 bases short, with 15 bases between. From germline, CDR1 is LNHDA and CDR2 SQIVND (reference sequence). The CDR3 is 14 residues long. As DNA, the CDR3 is TGTGCCAGTAGTCCCCAGGGTGGGGGGCAGCCCCAGCATTTT. This translates into CASSPQGGGQPQHF.

This clonotype showed up many times. V is TRBV11-3 and J is TRBJ2-1; D unclear. The CDR3 is 15 amino acids. The germline CDR1 and CDR2 sequences are SGHNT and YENEEA. V lost 0 bases and J 0 bases, leaving 6 bases between the germline ends. CDR3 nucleotides: TGTGCCAGCAGCTTAGAAGAGAGCTCCTACAATGAGCAGTTCTTC. Translation: CASSLEESSYNEQFF.

About this clonotype: A much larger clone lies a single base off, so this may be a read error. This chain links TRBV20-1 with TRBJ1-5; 9 bases map to TRBD1. V shed 5 bases, J shed 11 bases, and the junction held 13 bases outside the gene matches. Germline lookup yields CDR1 DFQATT and CDR2 SNEGSKA (reference sequence). The CDR3 length is 14 residues. The CDR3 DNA sequence: TGCAGTGCTGCCCAGACAGGGGGGAGACAGGCCCAGCATTTT. Encoded protein: CSAAQTGGRQAQHF.

This clonotype has ten or more counts. The chain employs TRBV5-1 and TRBJ1-1; D gene uncertain. Germline V gene lookup returns CDR1 SGHRS and CDR2 YFSETQ. The CDR3 is 15 amino acids. V was shortened by 4 bases and J by 3 bases, with 16 bases between the two germline ends. The CDR3 DNA sequence: TGCGCCAGCAGCCAGCGCAGAGGGATAGACACTGAAGCTTTCTTT. Protein: CASSQRRGIDTEAFF.

This clonotype was found many times. This chain connects TRBV28 to TRBJ1-6; D is uncertain. V was trimmed by 6 bases and J by 0 bases, leaving 12 bases between them. CDR3 length: 16 residues. Germline CDR1 and CDR2: MDHEN and SYDVKM. This CDR3 reads CASSRGRSSYNSPLHF. In DNA, the CDR3 is TGTGCCAGCAGCCGGGGAAGGAGCTCCTATAATTCACCCCTCCACTTT.

On this clonotype itself: A much larger clone lies a single base off, so this may be a read error. V is TRBV28 and J is TRBJ1-1; maybe TRBD1 (6 bases). Per germline, CDR1 MDHEN and CDR2 SYDVKM. V lost 6 bases and J lost 4, with 15 bases in between. The CDR3 runs 14 residues. The CDR3 protein is CASRPGEIVTEAFF. The CDR3 nucleotides are TGTGCCAGCAGGCCAGGGGAGATTGTCACTGAAGCTTTCTTT.

This clonotype showed up many times. The chain joins TRBV9 to TRBJ2-5; 10 bases fit TRBD2. CDR1 is SGDLS, CDR2 YYNGEE, per germline. The CDR3 consists of 14 residues. V lost 0 bases, J lost 4 bases, and 0 bases stayed unmatched. As DNA, the CDR3 is TGTGCCAGCAGCGTAGGGACTAGCGGAGAGACCCAGTACTTC. Translated: CASSVGTSGETQYF.

This clonotype has at least ten counts. The rearrangement joins TRBV7-9 to TRBJ2-2; tentative D call: TRBD2 (5 bases). Trimming pared 1 base from V and 6 bases from J, leaving 21 bases between. This CDR3 region has 18 residues. Looked up from germline, CDR1 is SEHNR and CDR2 is FQNEAQ (reference sequence). CDR3 in amino acids: CASSLGGSVFVGPGELFF. The CDR3 DNA is TGTGCCAGCAGCTTAGGAGGGAGTGTCTTCGTGGGCCCCGGGGAGCTGTTTTTT.

This clonotype was observed many times. The chain carries TRBV12-3 or TRBV12-4 and TRBJ1-1; no firm D call. V lost 6 bases and J lost 3, with 14 bases in between. This CDR3 comprises 14 residues. This CDR3 reads CASSPRALDTEAFF. For the CDR3, the DNA is TGTGCCAGCAGCCCCCGGGCCCTGGACACTGAAGCTTTCTTT.

This clonotype was detected ten times or more. The gene calls are TRBV30 and TRBJ1-3; 7 bases are a match to TRBD1. CDR1 GTSNPN and CDR2 SVGIG come from the germline V gene (reference sequence). The trim removed 4 bases at V and 2 bases at J, leaving 2 bases unmatched. This CDR3 region has 13 residues. The CDR3 DNA is TGTGCCTGGAAAGGGACAGCTGGAAACACCATATATTTT. This translates into CAWKGTAGNTIYF.

This sequence joins TRBV24-1 and TRBJ2-3; 7 nucleotides align to TRBD1. Per the germline V gene, CDR1 is KGHDR and CDR2 is SFDVKD. V lost 9 bases and J lost 3; bases outside the gene matches: 5. CDR3 size: 13 residues. This CDR3 is CATGGRGTDTQYF. The CDR3 nucleotides read TGTGCCACCGGGGGCAGGGGGACAGATACGCAGTATTTT.

This chain uses TRBV28 with TRBJ2-1; D is perhaps TRBD1 (5 bases). CDR3 length equals 13 residues. V was clipped by 3 bases and J by 10 bases, with 13 bases between them. Germline CDR1 reads MDHEN; CDR2 reads SYDVKM. The CDR3 DNA follows: TGTGCCAGCAGTTTCTCGACAGTCTACGAGCAGTTCTTC. Protein product: CASSFSTVYEQFF. Full variable domain (remainder filled in from reference TRBV28 and TRBJ2-1): DVKVTQSSRYLVKRTGEKVFLECVQDMDHENMFWYRQDPGLGLRLIYFSYDVKMKEKGDIPEGYSVSREKKERFSLILESASTNQTSMYLCASSFSTVYEQFFGPGTRLTVL.

In its sample, this clonotype was seen many times. CDR3 residues: CASTGNSGRNTGELFF. DNA for the CDR3: TGTGCCAGCACAGGCAATAGCGGGAGGAACACCGGGGAGCTGTTTTTT. V is TRBV25-1 and J is TRBJ2-2; 9 bases fit TRBD2. CDR3 size: 16 residues. V trimming: 7 bases; J trimming: 1 base; junction bases outside the gene matches: 7. Germline CDR1 reads MGHDK; CDR2 reads SYGVNS.

At least ten counts were recorded for this clonotype. The V and J genes are TRBV29-1 and TRBJ2-3; no clear D. The CDR3 spans 14 residues. CDR1 and CDR2 (germline): SQVTM, ANQGSEA. V was trimmed by 1 base and J by 1 base, leaving 9 bases between them. The chain's CDR3 is CSVEVPRRTDTQYF. The CDR3 DNA reads TGCAGCGTTGAAGTCCCGCGCCGCACAGATACGCAGTATTTT.

This clonotype was seen many times. The chain employs TRBV2 and TRBJ2-4; tentatively, D is TRBD1 (7 bases). Per germline, CDR1 SNHLY and CDR2 FYNNEI. The V gene lost 3 bases and the J gene lost 0 bases, with 15 bases spanning the gap. CDR3 length: 17 residues. In DNA, the CDR3 is TGTGCCAGCAGTGAGAACAGGGGAGGTCTAGCCAAAAACATTCAGTACTTC. Translating gives CASSENRGGLAKNIQYF. The whole variable domain, remainder taken from reference TRBV2 and TRBJ2-4, is EPEVTQTPSHQVTQMGQEVILRCVPISNHLYFYWYRQILGQKVEFLVSFYNNEISEKSEIFDDQFSVERPDGSNFTLKIRSTKLEDSAMYFCASSENRGGLAKNIQYFGAGTRLSVL.

This clonotype was counted at least ten times. Its ends do not fully match the called genes, so a read error is possible. The chain combines TRBV24-1 with TRBJ2-5; maybe TRBD2 (5 bases). Germline CDR1 KGHDR, CDR2 SFDVKD. The CDR3 covers 16 residues. DNA of the CDR3: TGTGCCACCAGTGATTTAAAGACCTTCGGGAAAGAGGCCCAGTACTTC. Translated, it gives CATSDLKTFGKEAQYF.

This clonotype was recorded at least ten times. The CDR3 loop is CASTPFDTISGANVLTF. CDR3 nucleotide sequence: TGTGCCAGCACCCCGTTCGACACCATCTCTGGGGCCAACGTCCTGACTTTC. The rearrangement links TRBV6-2 or TRBV6-3 to TRBJ2-6; no clear D. V lost 7 bases to trimming and J lost 0 bases, with 16 bases between them. Germline V CDR1 and CDR2: MNHEY, SVGEGT. The length of the CDR3 is 17 residues.

This clonotype occurred many times. This rearrangement joins TRBV5-1 to TRBJ1-5; no definite D call. V was clipped by 0 bases and J by 5 bases, with 9 bases between them. This CDR3 contains 14 residues. Looked up from germline, CDR1 is SGHRS and CDR2 is YFSETQ. As DNA, the CDR3 is TGCGCCAGCAGCTTGGGCTTAAGGGATCAGCCCCAGCATTTT. It encodes CASSLGLRDQPQHF.

The V and J genes are TRBV11-1 and TRBJ2-3; 8 bases match TRBD2. Germline V gives CDR1 SGHAT, CDR2 FQDESV (reference sequence). The CDR3 is made up of 16 amino acids. The trim removed 1 base at V and 1 base at J, leaving 4 bases unmatched. The CDR3 loop is CASSLGSGRGTDTQYF. As DNA, the CDR3 is TGTGCCAGCAGCTTAGGAAGCGGGAGAGGCACAGATACGCAGTATTTT.

This clonotype was recorded many times. The CDR3 DNA is TGTGCCAGCAGCTTATTCGGTTCCTTGGCCAAAAACATTCAGTACTTC. It translates to CASSLFGSLAKNIQYF. This chain links TRBV11-2 with TRBJ2-4; D gene unclear. V was shortened by 2 bases and J by 1 base, with 12 bases between the two germline ends. Germline CDR1 SGHAT, CDR2 FQNNGV. This CDR3 is built from 16 residues.

The CDR3 bases are TGTGCCAGCAGCTTAGAGGTGTCGCGCAGGATATACGAGCAGTACTTC. As protein: CASSLEVSRRIYEQYF. The chain is built from TRBV11-2 and TRBJ2-7; unclear D gene. CDR3 length: 16 amino acids. Between the trimmed V and J ends, which lost 0 bases and 4 bases, there was a span of 16 bases. CDR1 SGHAT and CDR2 FQNNGV come from the germline V gene.

Ten or more counts support this clonotype. This chain connects TRBV27 to TRBJ1-2; 10 bases are shared with TRBD1. The CDR3 is 17 residues long. The V gene end was trimmed by 4 bases and the J gene end by 0 bases; junction bases not matched to a gene: 8. In germline, CDR1 is MNHEY, CDR2 SMNVEV (reference sequence). The CDR3: CASSWMGQGLSNYGYTF. DNA of the CDR3: TGTGCCAGCAGTTGGATGGGACAGGGGCTTTCTAACTATGGCTACACCTTC.

The CDR3 loop is CASARDRDIEPQHF. CDR3 bases: TGTGCCAGCGCCCGGGACAGGGATATTGAGCCCCAGCATTTT. This rearrangement joins TRBV2 to TRBJ1-5; TRBD1 aligns across 9 bases. This CDR3 region has 14 residues. J gave up 8 bases and V 8 bases, and 10 bases lay outside the gene matches. The germline CDR1 and CDR2 sequences are SNHLY and FYNNEI. The full variable domain, its missing parts supplied by reference TRBV2 and TRBJ1-5, is EPEVTQTPSHQVTQMGQEVILRCVPISNHLYFYWYRQILGQKVEFLVSFYNNEISEKSEIFDDQFSVERPDGSNFTLKIRSTKLEDSAMYFCASARDRDIEPQHFGDGTRLSIL.